Below are 30 T cell receptor beta chains sequenced from a single sample in a study of vaccination and CD4 T cells after COVID-19. The study sequenced cultured CD4+ T cell DNA using the Oncomine TCR Beta short-read assay. TCRdb called the PCR reads again in MiXCR, with one record for every CDR3 protein. This table has 4,000 to 5,500 distinct CDR3 sequences, around 52% appearing once. Antigens for these TCRs are unknown. Treatment denoted: roughly ten-day PBMC culture with coronavirus spike peptide pools or control peptides (ViraFEST assay). Input material: CD4+ T cells from blood, cultured in vitro. The receptors here all came from a human donor who had recovered from COVID-19.

This clonotype was seen a few times. V gene TRBV24-1 combines with J gene TRBJ1-2; D is unresolved. The CDR3 loop spans 14 amino acids. Germline V gene data show CDR1 as KGHDR and CDR2 as SFDVKD. The V end lost 3 bases, the J end lost 3 bases, and 10 bases lay between the germline ends. The CDR3 reads CATSDEPRHYGYTF. CDR3 in DNA: TGTGCCACCAGTGATGAGCCGAGACACTATGGCTACACCTTC.

The chain carries TRBV11-1 and TRBJ2-7; perhaps D is TRBD1 or TRBD2 (7 bases each). The CDR3 spans 15 residues. V lost 5 bases, J lost 0 bases, and 14 bases lay in between. Germline loops: CDR1 SGHAT, CDR2 FQDESV (reference sequence). DNA of the CDR3: TGTGCCAGCAGCCTACGGGGGGACAGCTCCTACGAGCAGTACTTC. Translation gives CASSLRGDSSYEQYF.

The chain couples TRBV6-4 to TRBJ1-6; D might be TRBD1 (6 bases). The germline V gene encodes CDR1 MRHNA and CDR2 SNTAGT. The CDR3 has 13 amino acids. The V gene lost 3 bases and the J gene lost 7 bases, with 7 bases spanning the gap. The CDR3 DNA reads as TGTGCCAGCAGTGAAGGGACAAATTCACCCCTCCACTTT. The encoded protein is CASSEGTNSPLHF.

The genes are TRBV7-2 and TRBJ2-7; TRBD1 aligns across 10 bases. The V gene's germline CDR1 is SGHTA and CDR2 FQGNSA. CDR3 length: 13 residues. With 6 bases clipped from V and 2 bases from J, the junction kept 1 base outside the gene matches. The CDR3 nucleotides read TGTGCCAGCAGGGGACAGGGGCCCTACGAGCAGTACTTC. Its translation: CASRGQGPYEQYF.

This clonotype was seen a handful of times. The rearrangement joins TRBV6-1 to TRBJ2-7, with D possibly matching TRBD1 (6 bases). In germline, CDR1 is MNHNS, CDR2 SASEGT. Trimming left V 4 bases short and J 6 bases short, with 16 bases between. CDR3 length: 14 amino acids. CDR3 residues: CASSAEPRGGEQYF. The CDR3 region has the DNA TGTGCCAGCAGTGCTGAACCCCGAGGGGGCGAGCAGTACTTC.

The chain links TRBV5-4 to TRBJ1-1, with 8 bases aligning to TRBD1. This CDR3 comprises 10 residues. V trimming: 7 bases; J trimming: 8 bases; junction bases outside the gene matches: 1. Germline assignment: CDR1 SGHNT and CDR2 YYREEE (reference sequence). CDR3 bases: TGTGCCAGCGGACAGGGCGAAGCTTTCTTT. The encoded protein is CASGQGEAFF.

The chain links TRBV28 to TRBJ2-5; D is perhaps TRBD2 (6 bases). CDR1 and CDR2 (germline): MDHEN, SYDVKM. The CDR3 totals 13 residues. V was pared by 6 bases and J by 3 bases, with 11 bases between. CDR3 sequence: CASRWGGEETQYF. CDR3 coding DNA: TGTGCCAGCAGGTGGGGAGGAGAAGAGACCCAGTACTTC. Combining the CDR3 with reference TRBV28 and TRBJ2-5 gives the whole variable domain DVKVTQSSRYLVKRTGEKVFLECVQDMDHENMFWYRQDPGLGLRLIYFSYDVKMKEKGDIPEGYSVSREKKERFSLILESASTNQTSMYLCASRWGGEETQYFGPGTRLLVL.

The table lists this clonotype with a few counts. The genes are TRBV7-9 and TRBJ1-2; TRBD1 matches at 8 bases. The CDR3 spans 14 residues. J was trimmed by 8 bases and V by 2 bases; bases with no gene match: 7. Germline CDR1 reads SEHNR; CDR2 reads FQNEAQ (reference sequence). CDR3 nucleotides: TGTGCCAGCAGCTTAACGCAGGGGGCGGGAGGCTACACCTTC. Translated: CASSLTQGAGGYTF. The full variable domain, completed using reference TRBV7-9 and TRBJ1-2, is DTGVSQNPRHKITKRGQNVTFRCDPISEHNRLYWYRQTLGQGPEFLTYFQNEAQLEKSRLLSDRFSAERPKGSFSTLEIQRTEQGDSAMYLCASSLTQGAGGYTFGSGTRLTVV.

V and J are TRBV28 and TRBJ1-2, with unresolved D. Germline V lookup: CDR1 MDHEN, CDR2 SYDVKM. Trimming cost V 11 bases and J 7 bases, with 20 bases left between them. The CDR3 sequence is 13 residues long. The CDR3 nucleotides read TGTGCCTCCAAAGGGAGGCGGGTAGGTGGCTACACCTTC. Translating gives CASKGRRVGGYTF.

This chain joins TRBV7-3 and TRBJ2-5; perhaps TRBD1 as D (6 bases). Trimming took off 2 bases at V and 5 bases at J, with 18 bases between the two ends. Germline V lookup: CDR1 SGHTA, CDR2 FQGTGA. The CDR3 contains 16 residues. This CDR3 reads CASSLYPGGRGETQYF. The CDR3 DNA is TGTGCCAGCAGCTTATACCCCGGAGGAAGGGGGGAGACCCAGTACTTC.

The chain is built from TRBV7-8 and TRBJ2-7; D is possibly TRBD1 (6 bases). V lost 5 bases and J 3 bases, leaving 11 bases between the germline ends. CDR3 length: 13 amino acids. Germline assignment: CDR1 SGHVS and CDR2 FQNEAQ. The CDR3 loop reads CASSRTDHYEQYF. The CDR3, as DNA: TGTGCCAGCAGCAGGACAGACCACTACGAGCAGTACTTC.

This clonotype has more than one count but fewer than ten. The chain couples TRBV20-1 to TRBJ1-6; 9 positions match TRBD1. The germline V gene encodes CDR1 DFQATT and CDR2 SNEGSKA (reference sequence). Trimming cost V 5 bases and J 10 bases; bases outside gene matches: 12. This CDR3 contains 15 residues. CDR3: CSAGFGTGRGSPLHF. CDR3 coding DNA: TGCAGTGCTGGGTTCGGGACAGGGAGAGGGTCACCCCTCCACTTT.

The gene calls are TRBV20-1 and TRBJ1-2; D is ambiguous. The CDR3 is 15 residues long. Trimming took off 4 bases at V and 3 bases at J, with 18 bases between the two ends. Germline-derived CDR1 and CDR2 are DFQATT and SNEGSKA (reference sequence). CDR3 nucleotide sequence: TGCAGTGCTACCTCCCTATCAGTAGTGCACTATGGCTACACCTTC. This gives the protein CSATSLSVVHYGYTF.

The chain links TRBV6-1 to TRBJ1-2; the D gene is possibly TRBD1 (5 bases). The germline V gene has CDR1 MNHNS and CDR2 SASEGT. V shed 5 bases and J shed 8 bases, with 15 bases lying between them. The CDR3 has 13 amino acids. CDR3 in DNA: TGTGCCAGCAGTCTTCGCTGGACACCCGGCTACACCTTC. It encodes CASSLRWTPGYTF.

The chain combines TRBV20-1 with TRBJ1-1; no reliable D call. Germline CDR1 reads DFQATT; CDR2 reads SNEGSKA (reference sequence). V was pared by 1 base and J by 0 bases, with 9 bases between. This CDR3 region has 14 residues. CDR3 nucleotide sequence: TGCAGTGCTAGAGGGGGTTTCATGAACACTGAAGCTTTCTTT. Protein: CSARGGFMNTEAFF.

The CDR3 protein is CASSYVVAGPHYGYTF. In DNA, the CDR3 is TGTGCCAGCAGTTACGTGGTAGCGGGACCACACTATGGCTACACCTTC. The V call is TRBV6-5, the J call TRBJ1-2; D is perhaps TRBD1 (5 bases). Germline CDR1 MNHEY, CDR2 SVGAGI. This CDR3 is built from 16 residues. The ends were cut back, 2 bases at V and 3 bases at J, with 16 bases in the middle.

This clonotype was detected a few times. The chain combines TRBV27 with TRBJ1-1; D call uncertain. Germline values: CDR1 MNHEY, CDR2 SMNVEV (reference sequence). CDR3 length: 12 amino acids. Deletions cut 5 bases from V and 5 bases from J, with 9 bases between. In DNA, the CDR3 is TGTGCCAGCAGTCGGATGAGGACTGAAGCTTTCTTT. Translation gives CASSRMRTEAFF.

Only a few counts were recorded for this clonotype. V usage is TRBV7-8 and J usage is TRBJ1-1; D uncertain. CDR3 length: 11 amino acids. V lost 3 bases and J 4 bases, leaving 3 bases between the germline ends. Looked up from germline, CDR1 is SGHVS and CDR2 is FQNEAQ. DNA for the CDR3: TGTGCCAGCAGCTTGACCACTGAAGCTTTCTTT. Protein product: CASSLTTEAFF. Looking up the rest from reference TRBV7-8 and TRBJ1-1 gives the full variable domain: GAGVSQSPRYKVAKRGQDVALRCDPISGHVSLFWYQQALGQGPEFLTYFQNEAQLDKSGLPSDRFFAERPEGSVSTLKIQRTQQEDSAVYLCASSLTTEAFFGQGTRLTVV.

Concerning this clonotype itself: With only one base between it and a far larger clone, this is likely a read error. The chain couples TRBV2 to TRBJ2-5, with 8 positions matching TRBD2. The V and J ends lost 3 bases and 5 bases, in that order; junction bases with no gene match: 5. The CDR3 has 14 residues. The germline gives CDR1 SNHLY, CDR2 FYNNEI. This chain's CDR3 is CASSERGALETQYF. The CDR3 nucleotides are TGTGCCAGCAGTGAGCGGGGGGCGTTGGAGACCCAGTACTTC.

The rearrangement joins TRBV20-1 to TRBJ1-6; 7 bases map to TRBD1. The V gene end was trimmed by 3 bases and the J gene end by 7 bases; junction bases not matched to a gene: 6. Germline V gene sequence: CDR1 DFQATT, CDR2 SNEGSKA (reference sequence). The CDR3 is made up of 14 amino acids. CDR3 sequence (DNA): TGCAGTGCTAGGGCCGGGACAGCGAATTCACCCCTCCACTTT. It encodes CSARAGTANSPLHF.

The chain uses TRBV20-1 and TRBJ1-5; no clear D gene. The CDR3 totals 12 residues. Trimming took off 4 bases at V and 5 bases at J, with 9 bases between the two ends. Germline CDR1 DFQATT, CDR2 SNEGSKA (reference sequence). CDR3 residues: CSAMRPDQPQHF. DNA of the CDR3: TGCAGTGCTATGAGGCCCGATCAGCCCCAGCATTTT.

The V and J genes are TRBV12-3 or TRBV12-4 and TRBJ1-2; D not certain. V was shortened by 5 bases and J by 4 bases, with 14 bases between the two germline ends. This CDR3 has 14 residues. The CDR3, as DNA: TGTGCCAGCAGTCCCTATGGGAGGCCCTATGGCTACACCTTC. Its translation is CASSPYGRPYGYTF.

The chain combines TRBV6-1 with TRBJ2-5; D uncertain. The V gene lost 8 bases and the J gene lost 4 bases, with 11 bases spanning the gap. The germline gives CDR1 MNHNS, CDR2 SASEGT. CDR3 length equals 12 residues. CDR3 protein: CASSPPTETQYF. In nucleotides, the CDR3 is TGTGCCAGCTCCCCCCCCACAGAGACCCAGTACTTC.

The V gene is TRBV20-1, the J gene TRBJ2-7, with 12 bases identical to TRBD1. This CDR3 has 15 amino acids. CDR1 is DFQATT, CDR2 SNEGSKA, per germline (reference sequence). J gave up 3 bases and V 5 bases, and 8 bases lay outside the gene matches. The CDR3 sequence is CSAANGDRGLYEQYF. The CDR3 DNA sequence: TGCAGTGCTGCCAATGGGGACAGGGGGCTCTACGAGCAGTACTTC.

This clonotype appeared a few times. The chain couples TRBV28 to TRBJ2-5; D unresolved. The CDR3 totals 12 residues. Trimming removed 4 bases at V and 5 bases at J, with 8 bases between. Germline assignment: CDR1 MDHEN and CDR2 SYDVKM. The CDR3 sequence is CASSSPTETQYF. The CDR3 nucleotides read TGTGCCAGCAGTTCCCCCACGGAGACCCAGTACTTC.

The chain has TRBV7-2 and TRBJ2-7, with D possibly being TRBD1 or TRBD2 (5 bases each). The CDR3 has 14 residues. Germline CDR1 and CDR2: SGHTA and FQGNSA. V lost 1 base, J lost 6 bases, and 13 bases lay in between. The CDR3 nucleotides are TGTGCCAGCAGCTTAGGAGGGGTTCAGGCCGAGCAGTACTTC. Translating it yields CASSLGGVQAEQYF.

In this sample, this clonotype turned up a few times. The CDR3 reads CASRGGGNTEAFF. In DNA form, the CDR3 reads TGTGCCAGCAGGGGTGGGGGGAACACTGAAGCTTTCTTT. The chain joins TRBV27 to TRBJ1-1; TRBD1 is a possible D gene (5 bases). There are 13 residues in the CDR3. The germline CDR1 and CDR2 sequences are MNHEY and SMNVEV (reference sequence). The V end lost 6 bases, the J end lost 1 base, and 9 bases lay between the germline ends.

This clonotype was seen only a few times. The rearrangement joins TRBV20-1 to TRBJ1-5, with 10 bases fitting TRBD1. With 7 bases clipped from V and 4 bases from J, the junction kept 4 bases outside the gene matches. CDR1 is DFQATT, CDR2 SNEGSKA, per germline (reference sequence). There are 13 residues in the CDR3. This CDR3 reads CSGGGQGNQPQHF. CDR3 bases: TGCAGTGGGGGGGGACAGGGGAATCAGCCCCAGCATTTT.

This chain joins TRBV20-1 and TRBJ1-5; no clear D. Germline V CDR1 and CDR2: DFQATT, SNEGSKA (reference sequence). V shed 3 bases and J shed 0 bases, with 12 bases lying between them. The CDR3 is 15 residues long. CDR3 amino acids: CSASMPGGSNQPQHF. The CDR3 DNA sequence: TGCAGTGCTAGTATGCCAGGAGGTAGCAATCAGCCCCAGCATTTT.

This rearrangement joins TRBV10-3 to TRBJ1-6, with 7 bases lining up with TRBD1. The CDR3 runs 15 residues. Per germline, CDR1 ENHRY and CDR2 SYGVKD. With 8 bases clipped from V and 5 bases from J, the junction kept 9 bases outside the gene matches. DNA for the CDR3: TGTGCCATCGGACGACAGGGACCCCATAATTCACCCCTCCACTTT. It translates to CAIGRQGPHNSPLHF.